These 23 T cell receptor beta chains came from one sample sequenced in a study of technical replicates of blood from a few donors. Some clones are missing from TCRdb's copy, which holds only in-frame ones; the method was immunoSEQ multiplex PCR. The table includes roughly 69,000 clones, 95% to 98% detected once. The sequenced sample consisted of T cells isolated from PBMCs. The receptors were sampled from a human donor in good health.

This chain joins TRBV7-8 and TRBJ2-7; D not certain. Germline V gene data show CDR1 as SGHVS and CDR2 as FQNEAQ. The CDR3 is 14 residues long. Trimming pared 0 bases from V and 3 bases from J, leaving 9 bases between. The CDR3 nucleotides are TGTGCCAGCAGCTTAGCTAGCTCTAACTACGAGCAGTACTTC. It codes for CASSLASSNYEQYF.

The V gene is TRBV5-1, the J gene TRBJ2-7; 8 bases are a match to TRBD1. J lost 5 bases, V lost 3 bases, and 7 bases had no gene match. This CDR3 spans 14 amino acids. CDR1 and CDR2 from the germline V gene are SGHRS and YFSETQ. CDR3 residues: CASSSGQGRDEQYF. Here the CDR3 DNA reads TGCGCCAGCAGCTCCGGACAGGGAAGGGACGAGCAGTACTTC.

The genes are TRBV5-6 and TRBJ2-5, with D perhaps matching TRBD2 (5 bases). The germline gives CDR1 SGHDT, CDR2 YYEEEE. The length of the CDR3 is 13 residues. Between the trimmed V and J ends, which lost 5 bases and 5 bases, there was a span of 13 bases. The CDR3 DNA reads TGTGCCAGCAGTTTCGGTGAGGGTGAGACCCAGTACTTC. Its translation: CASSFGEGETQYF.

This chain joins TRBV9 and TRBJ2-3, with 7 positions matching TRBD1. With 4 bases clipped from V and 3 bases from J, the junction kept 11 bases outside the gene matches. Germline values: CDR1 SGDLS, CDR2 YYNGEE. The CDR3 has 16 residues. The CDR3 DNA sequence: TGTGCCAGCAGCCCGCAACAGGGGTGGGAGACAGATACGCAGTATTTT. This sequence encodes CASSPQQGWETDTQYF.

This chain uses TRBV19 with TRBJ2-5; 8 bases map to TRBD1. The CDR3 has 15 amino acids. Losses at the gene ends were 7 bases for V and 1 base for J; bases not matched to a gene: 8. From germline, CDR1 is LNHDA and CDR2 SQIVND (reference sequence). CDR3: CASTNRDRTQETQYF. CDR3 nucleotide sequence: TGTGCCAGTACCAACCGGGACAGGACCCAAGAGACCCAGTACTTC.

The CDR3 spells CASSTRTSGYEQYF. DNA for the CDR3: TGTGCCAGTAGTACCCGGACTAGCGGCTACGAGCAGTACTTC. The rearrangement links TRBV19 to TRBJ2-7; 10 bases align to TRBD2. Germline V gene sequence: CDR1 LNHDA, CDR2 SQIVND (reference sequence). The junction had 3 bases not matched to a gene; V was cut back by 4 bases and J by 3 bases. The CDR3 has 14 amino acids.

The chain recombines TRBV7-9 with TRBJ2-5; TRBD2 agrees at 7 bases. This CDR3 is built from 13 residues. Losses at the gene ends were 2 bases for V and 4 bases for J; bases not matched to a gene: 1. Germline V gene lookup returns CDR1 SEHNR and CDR2 FQNEAQ (reference sequence). The CDR3 DNA reads as TGTGCCAGCAGCTTAACGGGAGGAGAGACCCAGTACTTC. This translates into CASSLTGGETQYF.

The V and J genes are TRBV2 and TRBJ2-7; no clear D. Trimming shortened V by 6 bases and J by 3 bases, and 6 bases separated the two germline ends. The CDR3 runs 11 residues. CDR1 and CDR2 (germline): SNHLY, FYNNEI. CDR3 DNA sequence: TGTGCCAGCAGGGCAGGCTACGAGCAGTACTTC. As protein: CASRAGYEQYF. Based on the CDR3 plus reference TRBV2 and TRBJ2-7, the full variable domain is EPEVTQTPSHQVTQMGQEVILRCVPISNHLYFYWYRQILGQKVEFLVSFYNNEISEKSEIFDDQFSVERPDGSNFTLKIRSTKLEDSAMYFCASRAGYEQYFGPGTRLTVT.

The V and J genes are TRBV19 and TRBJ2-6, with a possible D match to TRBD1 (6 bases). The CDR3 loop spans 17 amino acids. V was cut by 5 bases and J by 4 bases, with 18 bases left in between. Germline V gives CDR1 LNHDA, CDR2 SQIVND (reference sequence). The CDR3 loop is CASSSLQQGPGANVLTF. The DNA for the CDR3 is TGTGCCAGTAGTTCCCTTCAACAGGGCCCGGGGGCCAACGTCCTGACTTTC.

V usage is TRBV9 and J usage is TRBJ2-3; TRBD2 matches 12 bases. The V gene end was trimmed by 0 bases and the J gene end by 4 bases; junction bases not matched to a gene: 6. The CDR3 spans 17 residues. The germline gives CDR1 SGDLS, CDR2 YYNGEE. The CDR3 is CASSVVASGRGPDTQYF. CDR3 nucleotides: TGTGCCAGCAGCGTAGTGGCTAGCGGGAGGGGTCCAGATACGCAGTATTTT.

The chain recombines TRBV6-5 with TRBJ2-1; D might be TRBD2 (6 bases). V lost 9 bases and J lost 3, with 12 bases in between. The CDR3 contains 13 residues. Germline loops: CDR1 MNHEY, CDR2 SVGAGI. The CDR3 is CASSGPLYNEQFF. DNA for the CDR3: TGTGCCAGTAGCGGACCTCTCTACAATGAGCAGTTCTTC.

The J gene is TRBJ2-2, the V gene TRBV7-3; 7 nucleotides agree with TRBD1. V lost 0 bases and J lost 3; bases outside the gene matches: 13. The CDR3 has 19 amino acids. Germline-derived CDR1 and CDR2 are SGHTA and FQGTGA. CDR3 in DNA: TGTGCCAGCAGCTTAACCCTTTTGGGGGACAGCTATCACACCGGGGAGCTGTTTTTT. Its translation is CASSLTLLGDSYHTGELFF. Variable domain in full (rest from reference TRBV7-3 and TRBJ2-2): GAGVSQTPSNKVTEKGKYVELRCDPISGHTALYWYRQSLGQGPEFLIYFQGTGAADDSGLPNDRFFAVRPEGSVSTLKIQRTERGDSAVYLCASSLTLLGDSYHTGELFFGEGSRLTVL.

This clone was picked up one time. The chain carries TRBV27 and TRBJ2-1; 9 bases align to TRBD2. Germline V gives CDR1 MNHEY, CDR2 SMNVEV (reference sequence). The CDR3 totals 15 residues. The V gene end was trimmed by 4 bases and the J gene end by 4 bases; junction bases not matched to a gene: 5. CDR3 loop: CASSWSSGIYNEQFF. CDR3 nucleotide sequence: TGTGCCAGCAGTTGGTCTAGCGGGATATACAATGAGCAGTTCTTC.

This chain links TRBV6-6 with TRBJ1-2; D gene ambiguous. The CDR3 sequence is 13 residues long. The V end lost 6 bases, the J end lost 4 bases, and 12 bases lay between the germline ends. CDR1 and CDR2 from the germline V gene are MNHNY and SVGAGI (reference sequence). The CDR3 DNA sequence: TGTGCCAGCAGACAGAGACGGCTCTATGGCTACACCTTC. This translates into CASRQRRLYGYTF.

This clone is a singleton in its sample. The CDR3, as DNA: TGTGCCAGCAGTTATACAGGGGGCGCAGGGACTGAAGCTTTCTTT. This translates into CASSYTGGAGTEAFF. The chain carries TRBV28 and TRBJ1-1; 9 nucleotides align to TRBD1. Germline-derived CDR1 and CDR2 are MDHEN and SYDVKM. The J segment lost 5 bases and the V segment lost 4 bases, leaving 8 bases of the junction unmatched. This CDR3 has 15 residues.

CDR3 protein: CAISGGTFQETQYF. The CDR3 nucleotides are TGTGCCATCAGTGGGGGGACATTCCAAGAGACCCAGTACTTC. The rearrangement links TRBV10-3 to TRBJ2-5; D may be TRBD1 (6 bases). V lost 4 bases, J lost 1 base, and 10 bases lay in between. The CDR3 is 14 amino acids. Germline lookup yields CDR1 ENHRY and CDR2 SYGVKD.

The J gene is TRBJ1-2, the V gene TRBV7-9, with D perhaps matching TRBD1 (5 bases). With 5 bases removed from V and 4 bases from J, the gap between germline ends came to 11 bases. The CDR3 consists of 13 residues. Germline V gene data show CDR1 as SEHNR and CDR2 as FQNEAQ (reference sequence). The DNA for the CDR3 is TGTGCCAGCAGCGTATTACAGGTCTATGGCTACACCTTC. The encoded protein is CASSVLQVYGYTF.

This sequence joins TRBV5-8 and TRBJ1-2, with D unresolved. Trimming shortened V by 6 bases and J by 2 bases, and 14 bases separated the two germline ends. The CDR3 covers 14 residues. Germline CDR1 is SGHTS and CDR2 is YDEGEE. The CDR3 nucleotides read TGTGCCAGCAACTACGACCTCTTAAACTATGGCTACACCTTC. Amino acid sequence: CASNYDLLNYGYTF.

The V and J genes are TRBV5-1 and TRBJ1-2; no clear D. The germline gives CDR1 SGHRS, CDR2 YFSETQ. This CDR3 comprises 10 residues. Trimming pared 2 bases from V and 7 bases from J, leaving 3 bases between. CDR3 region: CASSFGGYTF. The DNA for the CDR3 is TGCGCCAGCAGCTTCGGTGGCTACACCTTC.

This chain links TRBV2 with TRBJ1-4, with D possibly matching TRBD1 (5 bases). The germline gives CDR1 SNHLY, CDR2 FYNNEI. V lost 6 bases and J lost 5, with 13 bases in between. The CDR3 is 14 residues long. This CDR3 reads CASRATGGNEKLFF. For the CDR3, the DNA is TGTGCCAGCAGGGCCACCGGGGGGAATGAAAAACTGTTTTTT.

V is TRBV5-5 and J is TRBJ2-3; 12 nucleotides agree with TRBD2. There are 16 residues in the CDR3. V dropped 2 bases and J dropped 0; count of bases not matched to a gene: 1. The germline V gene encodes CDR1 SGHKS and CDR2 YYEKEE (reference sequence). The CDR3 nucleotides read TGTGCCAGCAGCTTAGGGACTAGCGGGAGCACAGATACGCAGTATTTT. This sequence encodes CASSLGTSGSTDTQYF.

The J gene is TRBJ1-5, the V gene TRBV6-5; D is ambiguous. Germline assignment: CDR1 MNHEY and CDR2 SVGAGI. This CDR3 contains 14 residues. V shed 3 bases and J shed 5 bases, with 11 bases lying between them. Here the CDR3 reads CASSYARSDQPQHF. In DNA form, the CDR3 reads TGTGCCAGCAGTTATGCCCGGTCGGATCAGCCCCAGCATTTT.

The genes are TRBV28 and TRBJ1-2; D uncertain. The CDR3 is 12 residues long. Germline CDR1 is MDHEN and CDR2 is SYDVKM. Trimming removed 8 bases at V and 5 bases at J, with 12 bases between. CDR3 loop: CASRTSSYGYTF. The CDR3 DNA reads TGTGCCAGCCGGACTTCTTCTTATGGCTACACCTTC.